Presented here are 8 T cell receptor beta chains from one specimen sequenced in a study of blood T cells in healthy people across ages. PCR was performed a second time for about 7 to 11 cycles using a sample-barcoded 5' primer and a J-beta primer mix. TCRdb re-analysed the 5' RACE reads in MiXCR, keeping a single row per CDR3 protein. The table lists more than 600,000 distinct CDR3 sequences, 20% to 30% of them singletons, with more than 8% in the top ten. These same data were also listed under a study on T cells of mothers and their children.

What was sequenced was blood. These TCRs come from a boy between 10 and 17 years old in good health.

The table lists this clonotype with a few counts. This chain connects TRBV3-1 to TRBJ2-3; maybe TRBD2 (5 bases). Per the germline V gene, CDR1 is LGHDT and CDR2 is YNNKEL (reference sequence). The CDR3 totals 15 residues. V was trimmed by 4 bases and J by 4 bases, leaving 15 bases between them. CDR3 in DNA: TGTGCCAGCAGCCCATCGGGGATTAGGGCAGATACGCAGTATTTT. Protein sequence: CASSPSGIRADTQYF.

Comment on this clonotype: The junction departs from the called germline gene at one end, perhaps through a read error. This rearrangement joins TRBV11-2 to TRBJ2-5, with TRBD2 matching 7 bases. Germline CDR1 is SGHAT and CDR2 is FQNNGV. The CDR3 has 15 amino acids. The CDR3 region has the DNA TGTGCCAGCAGCTTAGTAGTAGCGGGCCAAGAGACCCAGTGCTTC. It is translated as CASSLVVAGQETQCF.

This clonotype was counted a few times. The J gene is TRBJ2-1, the V gene TRBV7-3, with D hard to call. The length of the CDR3 is 13 residues. Trimming stripped 3 bases from V and 9 bases from J, with 12 bases between. Germline V gives CDR1 SGHTA, CDR2 FQGTGA. CDR3 sequence: CASSFTSESEQFF. The DNA of the CDR3 is TGTGCCAGCAGCTTTACGAGCGAAAGTGAGCAGTTCTTC.

This clonotype was counted only a few times. The chain employs TRBV13 and TRBJ2-4, with 7 bases that match TRBD1. Trimming took 3 bases from V and 2 from J; bases not matched to a gene: 4. The germline V gene encodes CDR1 PRHDT and CDR2 FYEKMQ (reference sequence). This CDR3 comprises 15 residues. The CDR3 DNA is TGTGCCAGCAGCTTTGAAGGGGGCTCCAAAAACATTCAGTACTTC. Protein product: CASSFEGGSKNIQYF.

This clonotype was seen a few times. The chain uses TRBV12-3 or TRBV12-4 and TRBJ2-1; 8 bases match TRBD2. The junction had 4 bases not matched to a gene; V was cut back by 2 bases and J by 4 bases. This CDR3 has 15 amino acids. The CDR3 region has the DNA TGTGCCAGCAGTTTACGGCGGGAGGCTTACAATGAGCAGTTCTTC. It yields the protein CASSLRREAYNEQFF.

This clonotype has only a few counts. The rearrangement uses TRBV7-2 and TRBJ1-2, with unresolved D. The V end lost 1 base, the J end lost 1 base, and 10 bases lay between the germline ends. CDR1 SGHTA and CDR2 FQGNSA come from the germline V gene. The CDR3 runs to 15 residues. The CDR3 sequence is CASSLGHILNYGYTF. The CDR3 nucleotides read TGTGCCAGCAGCTTAGGCCACATACTTAACTATGGCTACACCTTC.

This chain links TRBV2 with TRBJ2-7; 14 bases align to TRBD2. The CDR3 runs to 17 residues. V dropped 6 bases and J dropped 3; count of bases not matched to a gene: 10. Germline V gene sequence: CDR1 SNHLY, CDR2 FYNNEI. CDR3 in amino acids: CASRGGTSGGSYYEQYF. As DNA, the CDR3 is TGTGCCAGCAGAGGCGGGACTAGCGGGGGAAGCTACTACGAGCAGTACTTC.

This clonotype was found a few times. V is TRBV20-1 and J is TRBJ2-7; possibly TRBD2 for D (5 bases). Germline V gene sequence: CDR1 DFQATT, CDR2 SNEGSKA (reference sequence). This CDR3 region has 14 residues. Between the trimmed V and J ends, which lost 1 base and 7 bases, there was a span of 17 bases. CDR3 coding DNA: TGCAGTGCTAGAGTGACCCCGCCGACGGGGGAGCAGTACTTC. Translated: CSARVTPPTGEQYF.